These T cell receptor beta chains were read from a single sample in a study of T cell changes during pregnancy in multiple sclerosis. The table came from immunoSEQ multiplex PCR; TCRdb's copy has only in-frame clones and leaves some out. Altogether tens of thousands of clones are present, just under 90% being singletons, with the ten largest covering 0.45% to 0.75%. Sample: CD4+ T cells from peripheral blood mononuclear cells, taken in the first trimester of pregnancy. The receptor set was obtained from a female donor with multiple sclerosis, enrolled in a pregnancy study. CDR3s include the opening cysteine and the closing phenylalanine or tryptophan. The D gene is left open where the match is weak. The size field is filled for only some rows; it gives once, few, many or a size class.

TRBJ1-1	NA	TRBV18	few	TGTGCCAGCTCACCAGGGGCGAACACTGAAGCTTTCTTT	CASSPGANTEAFF
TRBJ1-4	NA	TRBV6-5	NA	TGTGCCAGCTCTGGTTCTTTCGGGACTAATGAAAAACTGTTTTTT	CASSGSFGTNEKLFF
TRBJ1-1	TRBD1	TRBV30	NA	TGTGCCTGGAAGGGACAGGGTGAAACTGAAGCTTTCTTT	CAWKGQGETEAFF
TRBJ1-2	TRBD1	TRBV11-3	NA	TGTGCCAGCGGCCCTGGGACAGGGGAGGGCTACACCTTC	CASGPGTGEGYTF
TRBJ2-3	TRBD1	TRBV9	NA	TGTGCCAGCAGCGTCACAGGGGACCTAGATACGCAGTATTTT	CASSVTGDLDTQYF
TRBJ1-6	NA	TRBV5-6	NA	TGTGCCAGCAGCTCCGGGACATCCAATTCACCCCTCCACTTT	CASSSGTSNSPLHF
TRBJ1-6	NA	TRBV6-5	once	TGTGCCAGCAGTTACAGTTCGGTTTCACCCCTCCACTTT	CASSYSSVSPLHF
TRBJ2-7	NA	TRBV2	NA	TGTGCCAGCAGTATCGGACACGGCTACGAGCAGTACTTC	CASSIGHGYEQYF
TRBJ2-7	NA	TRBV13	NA	TGTGCCAGCAGCTTAGGCTACGGGGCCTACGAGCAGTACTTC	CASSLGYGAYEQYF
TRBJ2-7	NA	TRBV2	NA	TGTGCCAGCAAAAGTGGAGGGGGCTTATACGAGCAGTACTTC	CASKSGGGLYEQYF
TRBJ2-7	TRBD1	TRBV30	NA	TGTGCCTGGAGGACGACAGGGGCACCGGACGAGCAGTACTTC	CAWRTTGAPDEQYF
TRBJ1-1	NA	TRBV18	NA	TGTGCCAGCTCACATTCCGGGACAAAGAACACTGAAGCTTTCTTT	CASSHSGTKNTEAFF
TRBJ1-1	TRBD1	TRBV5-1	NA	TGCGCCAGCAGCTTGGAGACAGGGTGGTACACTGAAGCTTTCTTT	CASSLETGWYTEAFF
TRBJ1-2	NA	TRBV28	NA	TGTGCCAGCAGTTTACAGGGCCCCTATGGCTACACCTTC	CASSLQGPYGYTF
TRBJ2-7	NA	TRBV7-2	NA	TGTGCCAGCAGCTTAGGTATCGGAGACGAGCAGTACTTC	CASSLGIGDEQYF
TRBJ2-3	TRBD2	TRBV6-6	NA	TGTGCCAGCAGCATACCGGGACTAAATTCAGATACGCAGTATTTT	CASSIPGLNSDTQYF
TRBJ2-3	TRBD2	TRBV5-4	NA	TGTGCCAGCAGCGTGACTAGCGGGAGTCCGGTAGATACGCAGTATTTT	CASSVTSGSPVDTQYF
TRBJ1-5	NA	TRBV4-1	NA	TGCGCCAGCAGCTCGGAAGCGGGCAGTCAGCCCCAGCATTTT	CASSSEAGSQPQHF
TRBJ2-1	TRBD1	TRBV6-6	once	TGTGCCAGCAGTTCTCGTCCTCAGGGGGCGGGTCAGTTCTTC	CASSSRPQGAGQFF